This record looks at one T cell receptor beta chain sequence and its context. Its target is unknown. The sample comes from a study of T-cell memory formation after mild COVID-19. Regarding the study as a whole: Most CD4+ clones that shrank were in CM and EM, while CD8+ ones turned up in EMRA. Contracting clones, day 15 to 85, had balanced CD4/CD8, and later expanders favored CD4+.

The 5'RACE method, run with constant-segment primers, produced TCR alpha and TCR beta cDNA libraries (carrying sample barcodes and UMIs). MiXCR, applied by TCRdb to the 5' RACE reads, yields one record per CDR3 protein. The sample consists of about 300,000 distinct CDR3 sequences, just under 20% of them appearing once. The V segment lost 3 bases and the J segment 2 bases; nucleotides outside the gene matches: 11. Per the germline V gene, CDR1 is LGHNT and CDR2 is FRNRAP. This CDR3 region has 20 residues. Specimen: PBMCs or a T cell subset sorted from them (not recorded which). The sequence was collected from a man aged 18 to 29 who had mild COVID-19 (a few samples of this study predate the infection). Cell type and time point are not known. This chain connects TRBV12-5 to TRBJ2-6; 12 positions match TRBD1. CDR3 sequence reads: CASGFILPGQGAAGANVLTF. For the CDR3, the DNA is TGTGCTAGTGGTTTCATTCTTCCGGGACAGGGGGCTGCTGGGGCCAACGTCCTGACTTTC.